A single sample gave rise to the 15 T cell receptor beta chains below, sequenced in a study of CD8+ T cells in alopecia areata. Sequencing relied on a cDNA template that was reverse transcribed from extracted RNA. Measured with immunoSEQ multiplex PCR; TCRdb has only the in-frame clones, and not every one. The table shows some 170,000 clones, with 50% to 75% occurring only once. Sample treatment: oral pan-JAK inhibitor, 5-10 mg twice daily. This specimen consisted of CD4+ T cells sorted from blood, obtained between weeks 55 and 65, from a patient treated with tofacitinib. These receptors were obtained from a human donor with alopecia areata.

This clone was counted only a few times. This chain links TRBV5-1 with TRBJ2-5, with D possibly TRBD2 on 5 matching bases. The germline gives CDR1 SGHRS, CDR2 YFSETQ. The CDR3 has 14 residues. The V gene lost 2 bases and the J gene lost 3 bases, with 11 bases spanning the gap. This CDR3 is CASSLVKEEETQYF. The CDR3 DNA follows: TGCGCCAGCAGCTTAGTGAAGGAGGAAGAGACCCAGTACTTC. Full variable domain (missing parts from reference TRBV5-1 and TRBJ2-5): KAGVTQTPRYLIKTRGQQVTLSCSPISGHRSVSWYQQTPGQGLQFLFEYFSETQRNKGNFPGRFSGRQFSNSRSEMNVSTLELGDSALYLCASSLVKEEETQYFGPGTRLLVL.

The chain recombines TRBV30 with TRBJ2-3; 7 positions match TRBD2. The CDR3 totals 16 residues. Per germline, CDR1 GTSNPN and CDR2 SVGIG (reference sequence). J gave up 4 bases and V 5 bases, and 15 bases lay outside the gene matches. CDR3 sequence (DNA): TGTGCCTGGGCCCCCCGGAGCGGGGTGTGGGCAGATACGCAGTATTTT. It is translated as CAWAPRSGVWADTQYF.

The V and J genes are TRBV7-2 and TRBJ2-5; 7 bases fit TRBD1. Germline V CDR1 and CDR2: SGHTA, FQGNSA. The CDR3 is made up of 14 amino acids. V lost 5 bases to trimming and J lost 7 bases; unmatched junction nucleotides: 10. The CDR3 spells CASSPLTGTGTQYF. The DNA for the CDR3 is TGTGCCAGCAGCCCCTTGACAGGGACGGGGACCCAGTACTTC.

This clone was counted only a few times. The CDR3 DNA reads as TGTGCCAGCAGCCGCTTGGGCGACAGTCCGGAAGCTTTCTTT. Encoded protein: CASSRLGDSPEAFF. The rearrangement joins TRBV7-2 to TRBJ1-1; D might be TRBD1 (5 bases). Germline CDR1 reads SGHTA; CDR2 reads FQGNSA. The length of the CDR3 is 14 residues. V was clipped by 5 bases and J by 8 bases, with 18 bases between them.

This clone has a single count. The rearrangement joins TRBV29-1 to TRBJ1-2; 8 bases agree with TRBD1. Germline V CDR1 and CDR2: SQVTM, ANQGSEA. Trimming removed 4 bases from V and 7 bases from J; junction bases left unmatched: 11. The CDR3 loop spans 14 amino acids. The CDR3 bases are TGCAGCGTTGCAGGGGGCCAGGGGGTAGTTGGCTACACCTTC. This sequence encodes CSVAGGQGVVGYTF. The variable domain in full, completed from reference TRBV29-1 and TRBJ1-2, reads SAVISQKPSRDICQRGTSLTIQCQVDSQVTMMFWYRQQPGQSLTLIATANQGSEATYESGFVIDKFPISRPNLTFSTLTVSNMSPEDSSIYLCSVAGGQGVVGYTFGSGTRLTVV.

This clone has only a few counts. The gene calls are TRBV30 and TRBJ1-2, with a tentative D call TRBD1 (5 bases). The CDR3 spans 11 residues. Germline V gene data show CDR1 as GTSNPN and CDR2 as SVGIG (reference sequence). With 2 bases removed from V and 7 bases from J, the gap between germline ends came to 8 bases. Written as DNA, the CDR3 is TGTGCCTGGAGTTCGGGACCTGGCTACACCTTC. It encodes CAWSSGPGYTF.

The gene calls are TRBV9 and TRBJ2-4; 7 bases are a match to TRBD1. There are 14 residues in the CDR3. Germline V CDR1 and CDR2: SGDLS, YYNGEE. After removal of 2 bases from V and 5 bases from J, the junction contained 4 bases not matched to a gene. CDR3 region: CASSVGQGENIQYF. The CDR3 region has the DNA TGTGCCAGCAGCGTGGGGCAGGGGGAAAACATTCAGTACTTC.

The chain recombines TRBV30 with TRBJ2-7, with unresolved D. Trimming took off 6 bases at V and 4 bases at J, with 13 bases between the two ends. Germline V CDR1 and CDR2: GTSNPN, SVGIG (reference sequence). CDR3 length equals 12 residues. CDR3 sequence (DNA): TGTGCCTGCCTCATAGGATTATACGAGCAGTACTTC. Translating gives CACLIGLYEQYF.

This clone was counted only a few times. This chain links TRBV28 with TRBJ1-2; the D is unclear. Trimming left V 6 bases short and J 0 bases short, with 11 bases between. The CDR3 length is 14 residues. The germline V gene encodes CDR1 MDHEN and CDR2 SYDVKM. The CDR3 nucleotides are TGTGCCAGCAGGTTGGGAAACGCTAACTATGGCTACACCTTC. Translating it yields CASRLGNANYGYTF.

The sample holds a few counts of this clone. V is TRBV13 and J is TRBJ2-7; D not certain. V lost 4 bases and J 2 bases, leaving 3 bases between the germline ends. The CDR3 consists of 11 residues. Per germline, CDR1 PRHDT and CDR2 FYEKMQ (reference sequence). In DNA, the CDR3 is TGTGCCAGCAGCTCCGCCTACGAGCAGTACTTC. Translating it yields CASSSAYEQYF.

CDR3 bases: TGTGCCAGCAGTCCATTAGACAGGGTGGGAATGAAGACCTTC. Its protein product is CASSPLDRVGMKTF. This chain joins TRBV27 and TRBJ1-2, with 7 bases aligning to TRBD1. The CDR3 spans 14 residues. After removal of 5 bases from V and 14 bases from J, the junction contained 17 bases not matched to a gene. Germline CDR1 MNHEY, CDR2 SMNVEV (reference sequence).

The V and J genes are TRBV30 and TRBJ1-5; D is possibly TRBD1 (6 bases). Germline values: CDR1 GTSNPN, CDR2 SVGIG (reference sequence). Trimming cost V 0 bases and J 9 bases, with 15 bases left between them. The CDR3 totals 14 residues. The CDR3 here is CAWSVGGGNRPQHF. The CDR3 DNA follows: TGTGCCTGGAGTGTTGGCGGGGGCAATAGGCCCCAGCATTTT.

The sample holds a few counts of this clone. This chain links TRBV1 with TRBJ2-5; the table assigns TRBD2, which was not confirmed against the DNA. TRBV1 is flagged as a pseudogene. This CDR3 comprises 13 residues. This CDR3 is CTSSPRELETQYF. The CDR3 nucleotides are TGCACCAGCAGCCCCCGGGAGTTGGAGACCCAGTACTTC.

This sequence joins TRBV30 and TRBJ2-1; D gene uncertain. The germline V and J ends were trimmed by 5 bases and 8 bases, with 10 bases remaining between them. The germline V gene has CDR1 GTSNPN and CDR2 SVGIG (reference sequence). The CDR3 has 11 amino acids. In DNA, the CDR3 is TGTGCCTGGGGAGCAGGCGATGAGCAGTTCTTC. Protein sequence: CAWGAGDEQFF. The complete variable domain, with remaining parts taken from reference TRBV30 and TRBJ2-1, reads SQTIHQWPATLVQPVGSPLSLECTVEGTSNPNLYWYRQAAGRGLQLLFYSVGIGQISSEVPQNLSASRPQDRQFILSSKKLLLSDSGFYLCAWGAGDEQFFGPGTRLTVL.

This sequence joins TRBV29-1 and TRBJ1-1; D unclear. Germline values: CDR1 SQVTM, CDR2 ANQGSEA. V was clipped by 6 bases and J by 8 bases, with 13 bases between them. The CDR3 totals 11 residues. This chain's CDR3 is CSVHGKGEAFF. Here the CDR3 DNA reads TGCAGCGTCCATGGTAAGGGCGAAGCTTTCTTT.